The 24 T cell receptor beta chains given below trace back to one sample, sequenced in a study of cytomegalovirus exposure and HLA in healthy donors. The PCR had 60 Vbeta and 13 Jbeta primers. Some clones are missing from TCRdb's copy, which holds only in-frame ones; the method was immunoSEQ multiplex PCR. The table lists roughly 100,000 clones, roughly 70% of them singletons. Material for sequencing was PBMCs. Receptor source: a male donor in good health and CMV-seropositive.

The V gene is TRBV7-9, the J gene TRBJ1-1, with D maybe TRBD1 (6 bases). This CDR3 region has 15 residues. Germline V gives CDR1 SEHNR, CDR2 FQNEAQ (reference sequence). V dropped 5 bases and J dropped 2 bases, with 15 bases sitting between them. The CDR3 sequence is CASSHFETGNTEAFF. In nucleotides, the CDR3 is TGTGCCAGCAGCCACTTTGAGACAGGCAACACTGAAGCTTTCTTT.

This clone was counted a single time. The rearrangement links TRBV4-3 to TRBJ2-1; 11 nucleotides match TRBD2. The junction had 5 bases not matched to a gene; V was cut back by 2 bases and J by 8 bases. Germline V gives CDR1 LGHNA, CDR2 YSLEER. The CDR3 is 15 amino acids. The CDR3 nucleotides are TGCGCCAGCAGCCAAAGGCTAGCGGGGGGTGATGAGCAGTTCTTC. This gives the protein CASSQRLAGGDEQFF.

J is TRBJ2-7 and V is TRBV19, with TRBD1 matching 8 bases. CDR1 LNHDA and CDR2 SQIVND come from the germline V gene (reference sequence). The ends lost 1 base at V and 6 bases at J; junction bases unmatched: 8. This CDR3 is built from 15 residues. In DNA, the CDR3 is TGTGCCAGTAGTATAGGAACCCGGGACAGGAGCGAGCAGTACTTC. Translation: CASSIGTRDRSEQYF.

The chain employs TRBV9 and TRBJ2-2; 8 bases are shared with TRBD2. The CDR3 spans 17 residues. The germline gives CDR1 SGDLS, CDR2 YYNGEE. Unmatched junction bases numbered 5, after V lost 0 bases and J lost 1 base. The CDR3 protein is CASSVEATSGNTGELFF. The CDR3, as DNA: TGTGCCAGCAGCGTAGAGGCTACTAGCGGGAACACCGGGGAGCTGTTTTTT.

The chain couples TRBV5-1 to TRBJ2-1; 12 bases are a match to TRBD2. Germline V gene sequence: CDR1 SGHRS, CDR2 YFSETQ. The CDR3 loop spans 15 amino acids. Germline trimming cut 4 bases from V and 9 bases from J; bases unmatched to any gene: 8. The CDR3 here is CASSIRTSGNFEQFF. The DNA for the CDR3 is TGCGCCAGCAGCATAAGGACTAGCGGGAATTTTGAGCAGTTCTTC.

The chain combines TRBV29-1 with TRBJ2-5, with 11 bases that match TRBD2. The CDR3 sequence is 16 residues long. V shed 4 bases and J 2 bases; nucleotides not matched to a gene: 9. In germline, CDR1 is SQVTM, CDR2 ANQGSEA. CDR3 nucleotide sequence: TGCAGCGTTGTCCGGGGACTAGCGGCTTCACAAGAGACCCAGTACTTC. This encodes CSVVRGLAASQETQYF.

The chain carries TRBV7-2 and TRBJ2-6, with 11 nucleotides matching TRBD1. The CDR3 loop spans 17 amino acids. Germline CDR1 is SGHTA and CDR2 is FQGNSA. Trimming cost V 1 base and J 4 bases; bases outside gene matches: 3. CDR3 residues: CASSLVDRGPGANVLTF. The CDR3 coding sequence is TGTGCCAGCAGCTTAGTGGACAGGGGGCCCGGGGCCAACGTCCTGACTTTC.

J is TRBJ1-2 and V is TRBV28; D is unresolved. V was pared by 2 bases and J by 7 bases, with 14 bases between. The CDR3 totals 14 residues. CDR1 is MDHEN and CDR2 is SYDVKM in the germline V gene. CDR3: CASSLRGPGGGYTF. In nucleotides, the CDR3 is TGTGCCAGCAGTTTAAGAGGCCCGGGTGGTGGCTACACCTTC.

V and J are TRBV6-5 and TRBJ1-1; D is possibly TRBD1 (5 bases). The V end was cut by 2 bases, the J end by 0 bases, with 10 bases between. This CDR3 is 15 amino acids long. The germline gives CDR1 MNHEY, CDR2 SVGAGI. CDR3 DNA: TGTGCCAGCAGTTACAGTGGACAACTGAACACTGAAGCTTTCTTT. Translating gives CASSYSGQLNTEAFF.

This sequence joins TRBV18 and TRBJ2-7; D gene uncertain. Germline values: CDR1 KGHSH, CDR2 LQKENI. This CDR3 region has 13 residues. The V and J ends lost 3 bases and 6 bases respectively, with 12 bases between them. This CDR3 is CASSPTASVEQYF. The CDR3 DNA is TGTGCCAGCTCACCTACTGCTTCGGTCGAGCAGTACTTC. The entire variable domain, with the rest obtained from reference TRBV18 and TRBJ2-7, is as follows: NAGVMQNPRHLVRRRGQEARLRCSPMKGHSHVYWYRQLPEEGLKFMVYLQKENIIDESGMPKERFSAEFPKEGPSILRIQQVVRGDSAAYFCASSPTASVEQYFGPGTRLTVT.

V and J are TRBV27 and TRBJ2-1, with 12 bases that match TRBD1. Trimming at V came to 2 bases and at J to 5 bases, leaving 4 bases not matched to a gene. CDR3 size: 16 residues. Germline V gene lookup returns CDR1 MNHEY and CDR2 SMNVEV (reference sequence). CDR3 in amino acids: CASSLPGQGADNEQFF. CDR3 DNA: TGTGCCAGCAGTTTACCGGGACAGGGGGCGGACAATGAGCAGTTCTTC.

This clone was counted a few times. The V gene is TRBV14, the J gene TRBJ2-7; 14 bases are a match to TRBD2. V lost 4 bases to trimming and J lost 7 bases; unmatched junction nucleotides: 9. CDR3 size: 16 residues. From germline, CDR1 is SGHDN and CDR2 FVKESK. DNA of the CDR3: TGTGCCAGCAGCCCTAATGTAGGGACTAGCGGGAGTGAGCAGTACTTC. Amino acids: CASSPNVGTSGSEQYF.

This clone occurred a few times. V is TRBV7-9 and J is TRBJ1-1, with D perhaps matching TRBD1 (6 bases). V was trimmed by 4 bases and J by 5 bases, leaving 17 bases between them. The V gene's germline CDR1 is SEHNR and CDR2 FQNEAQ (reference sequence). The CDR3 sequence is 15 residues long. CDR3 in amino acids: CASSSGRGRLTEAFF. The DNA for the CDR3 is TGTGCCAGCAGCTCTGGGCGGGGGCGGCTGACTGAAGCTTTCTTT.

CDR3 bases: TGTGCCAGCAGTTTATTGCAGGGGGGTCAGCCCCAGCATTTT. Its translation is CASSLLQGGQPQHF. This chain joins TRBV28 and TRBJ1-5, with TRBD1 matching over 7 bases. The CDR3 totals 14 residues. The J segment lost 6 bases and the V segment lost 1 base, leaving 3 bases of the junction unmatched. Germline CDR1 is MDHEN and CDR2 is SYDVKM.

This clone was detected a few times. V is TRBV4-3 and J is TRBJ2-3, with TRBD1 identical over 9 bases. The CDR3 extends over 18 amino acids. Germline values: CDR1 LGHNA, CDR2 YSLEER. With 0 bases clipped from V and 6 bases from J, the junction kept 13 bases outside the gene matches. The CDR3 DNA reads as TGCGCCAGCAGCCAAGATTTGCTAGTAGGGACAGGGTCCGATACGCAGTATTTT. Translating it yields CASSQDLLVGTGSDTQYF.

This clone occurred once. The J gene is TRBJ2-3, the V gene TRBV28, with TRBD1 matching 10 bases. The CDR3 sequence is 17 residues long. V shed 4 bases and J 4 bases; nucleotides not matched to a gene: 11. Germline V lookup: CDR1 MDHEN, CDR2 SYDVKM. The CDR3 DNA sequence: TGTGCCAGCAGTTGCCCTCCGGGACAGGGGCGACCAGATACGCAGTATTTT. Its translation is CASSCPPGQGRPDTQYF.

This rearrangement joins TRBV19 to TRBJ1-4; 10 bases match TRBD1. The trim removed 4 bases at V and 5 bases at J, leaving 1 base unmatched. Per germline, CDR1 LNHDA and CDR2 SQIVND (reference sequence). The CDR3 covers 14 residues. The DNA of the CDR3 is TGTGCCAGTAGTACGGGACAGGGGAATGAAAAACTGTTTTTT. Its protein is CASSTGQGNEKLFF.

This clone was found a few times. V and J are TRBV7-9 and TRBJ1-3, with D possibly being TRBD1 (6 bases). Germline V gene lookup returns CDR1 SEHNR and CDR2 FQNEAQ (reference sequence). CDR3 length: 13 residues. The germline V and J ends were trimmed by 4 bases and 8 bases, with 12 bases remaining between them. This CDR3 reads CASSSQGRDTIYF. CDR3 coding DNA: TGTGCCAGCAGCTCACAGGGAAGGGACACCATATATTTT.

The chain recombines TRBV28 with TRBJ2-7, with 10 bases identical to TRBD1. The V gene's germline CDR1 is MDHEN and CDR2 SYDVKM. J was trimmed by 5 bases and V by 5 bases; bases with no gene match: 15. The CDR3 extends over 17 amino acids. CDR3 coding DNA: TGTGCCAGCAGTCCAACTCAGGACAGGGGGTATCTGGACGAGCAGTACTTC. Its protein product is CASSPTQDRGYLDEQYF.

The chain combines TRBV7-7 with TRBJ2-2, with 9 bases identical to TRBD1. V dropped 5 bases and J dropped 5; count of bases not matched to a gene: 6. The CDR3 length is 15 residues. Germline-derived CDR1 and CDR2 are SSHAT and FNYEAQ (reference sequence). The CDR3, as DNA: TGTGCCAGCAGCCCCGGGACAGGGATGACCGGGGAGCTGTTTTTT. Its protein is CASSPGTGMTGELFF.

The CDR3 coding sequence is TGTGCCAGTAGTGTCAGCGGCCCTCCAGTAGCGGGAGCCTACGAGCAGTACTTC. Translated, it gives CASSVSGPPVAGAYEQYF. The V call is TRBV19, the J call TRBJ2-7; 9 nucleotides agree with TRBD2. Trimming at V came to 5 bases and at J to 2 bases, leaving 16 bases not matched to a gene. Germline V gives CDR1 LNHDA, CDR2 SQIVND (reference sequence). The CDR3 is made up of 18 amino acids.

This sequence joins TRBV7-2 and TRBJ1-2; TRBD1 matches at 8 bases. This CDR3 is 14 amino acids long. V shed 2 bases, J shed 7 bases, and the junction held 6 bases outside the gene matches. From germline, CDR1 is SGHTA and CDR2 FQGNSA. The CDR3 is CASSLQVGQGGYTF. Written as DNA, the CDR3 is TGTGCCAGCAGCTTACAGGTCGGACAGGGTGGCTACACCTTC.

This clone was counted only a few times. The CDR3 DNA follows: TGTGCCAGCAGCCCCATGACTGAACTATGTGGCTACACCTTC. Protein product: CASSPMTELCGYTF. The chain combines TRBV25-1 with TRBJ1-2; D gene ambiguous. The CDR3 totals 14 residues. Deletions cut 6 bases from V and 7 bases from J, with 18 bases between. Germline assignment: CDR1 MGHDK and CDR2 SYGVNS.

The V and J genes are TRBV7-2 and TRBJ1-1; D is undetermined. Per the germline V gene, CDR1 is SGHTA and CDR2 is FQGNSA. The CDR3 is made up of 12 amino acids. The ends were cut back, 8 bases at V and 0 bases at J, with 7 bases in the middle. Written as DNA, the CDR3 is TGTGCCAGCCAGAAATTGAACACTGAAGCTTTCTTT. This codes for CASQKLNTEAFF.